This T cell receptor beta chain was retrieved from a study of T cells in Graves' hyperthyroidism and ophthalmopathy. Uncontrolled infection, other autoimmune disease, pregnancy or lactation led to exclusion. This clonotype appeared a single time. Its specificity is not known. TCR beta CDR3 region amplification was performed from RNA transcripts. In the first-round RT-PCR of the TCR CDR3, the HTBI primer set was used. MiXCR, run by TCRdb on the multiplex PCR reads, gives a single entry per CDR3 protein. The sample has about 570,000 distinct CDR3 sequences, about half seen once; the top ten hold around 17%. The V gene lost 9 bases and the J gene lost 4 bases, with 18 bases spanning the gap. The CDR3 length is 14 residues. Germline CDR1 and CDR2: WSHSY and SAAADI. Study outcomes and limitations: Blood samples included most of the expanded thyroid clonotypes exceeding 0.001. The model forecast ophthalmopathy, anticipating it by a median approximately 7 months before onset.

The receptor was derived from an adult woman with Graves' disease, either hyperthyroidism or ophthalmopathy (not recorded which). The sequencing input was peripheral blood or thyroid tissue (not recorded which). The rearrangement links TRBV10-2 to TRBJ1-1; D is uncertain. This chain's CDR3 is CASARDLDTTEAFF. In DNA form, the CDR3 reads TGCGCCAGTGCTAGAGATCTCGACACCACTGAAGCTTTCTTT.